Given below is one TCR beta chain in context. Specified time point: baseline, week 1 (first vaccination visit). Treatment: pre-vaccination baseline after standard-of-care therapy. The method was immunoSEQ multiplex PCR; TCRdb's version includes in-frame clones alone and lacks a portion of them. The repertoire holds over 80,000 clones, with roughly 90% as singletons. The sample originates from a study of a mutant IDH1 vaccine in newly diagnosed glioma. Overall study: Therapy received beforehand was radiotherapy, temozolomide, or both, with most patients given both.

Germline V CDR1 and CDR2: MDHEN, SYDVKM. The CDR3 sequence is 13 residues long. The germline V and J ends were trimmed by 5 bases and 4 bases, with 11 bases remaining between them. V and J are TRBV28 and TRBJ2-5; tentatively, D is TRBD1 (6 bases). The clonotype was recovered from a woman aged 45-60 years with glioma. The specimen was PBMCs, collected from a glioma patient treated with radiotherapy, temozolomide or both. The CDR3 sequence is CASSLQGAETQYF. In nucleotides, the CDR3 is TGTGCCAGCAGTCTACAGGGCGCAGAGACCCAGTACTTC.